The 31 T cell receptor beta chains reported below all come from one sample, sequenced in a study of CD8+CD57+ T cells in acquired aplastic anemia. Genomic DNA acted as the template from which TCR beta VDJ combination and CDR3 sequence profiling were carried out. Via MiXCR, TCRdb re-called the reads, giving one row per CDR3 protein. Of about 150,000 distinct CDR3 sequences detected, around 43% appear once; the ten largest clones hold 2.5% to 4%. The sequenced patients had an expansion of CD8+CD57+ cells seen by flow cytometry. Sequenced: sorted CD4+, CD8+, or CD8+CD57+ T cells (not recorded which) from PBMCs. The origin of the receptors is a human donor with aplastic anemia.

The chain carries TRBV6-1 and TRBJ2-7, with D unresolved. CDR3 length equals 13 residues. Germline CDR1 MNHNS, CDR2 SASEGT. Trimming pared 5 bases from V and 2 bases from J, leaving 10 bases between. The CDR3 bases are TGTGCCAGCAGTCCCGACTTCGCCTACGAGCAGTACTTC. Encoded protein: CASSPDFAYEQYF.

This clonotype showed up many times. This sequence joins TRBV20-1 and TRBJ1-5; D unresolved. In germline, CDR1 is DFQATT, CDR2 SNEGSKA (reference sequence). V lost 0 bases and J lost 7, with 13 bases in between. The CDR3 is made up of 14 amino acids. CDR3 nucleotide sequence: TGCAGTGCTAGAGACCGTCGGGCGGGCCAGCCCCAGCATTTT. As protein: CSARDRRAGQPQHF.

In its sample, this clonotype was seen many times. The chain recombines TRBV15 with TRBJ1-1; weak D call: TRBD1 (5 bases). Germline V lookup: CDR1 LNHNV, CDR2 YYDKDF (reference sequence). The germline V and J ends were trimmed by 0 bases and 1 base, with 12 bases remaining between them. The CDR3 spans 16 residues. CDR3 sequence reads: CATSRDPRVGNTEAFF. The DNA of the CDR3 is TGTGCCACCAGCAGAGATCCCAGGGTTGGGAACACTGAAGCTTTCTTT.

To note about this clonotype: This could be a read error, since a much larger clone is one nucleotide away. This chain connects TRBV13 to TRBJ1-1; a weak D match, TRBD1 (5 bases). The CDR3 extends over 15 amino acids. The germline V gene encodes CDR1 PRHDT and CDR2 FYEKMQ (reference sequence). In DNA form, the CDR3 reads TGTGCCAGCAGCCCACAAACGGGACGGAACACTGAAGCTTCCTTT. It translates to CASSPQTGRNTEASF.

A note on this clonotype: Being one base from a much bigger clone, this may be a read error. V gene TRBV20-1 combines with J gene TRBJ2-7, with D tentatively TRBD1 (6 bases). With 0 bases removed from V and 0 bases from J, the gap between germline ends came to 15 bases. This CDR3 contains 16 residues. The germline V gene has CDR1 DFQATT and CDR2 SNEGSKA (reference sequence). The CDR3, as DNA: TGCAGTGCTAGAGATGAATCGGGACACAACTCCTACGAGCAGTACGTC. Translation gives CSARDESGHNSYEQYV.

The sample holds a few counts of this clonotype. The chain recombines TRBV20-1 with TRBJ1-2; no clear D gene. The CDR3 totals 15 residues. The germline V gene encodes CDR1 DFQATT and CDR2 SNEGSKA (reference sequence). Trimming took 0 bases from V and 2 from J, leaving 13 bases between them. The CDR3 loop is CSARDRETGNYGYTF. The CDR3 nucleotides read TGCAGTGCTAGAGATCGGGAGACCGGGAACTATGGCTACACCTTC.

This chain joins TRBV15 and TRBJ2-7; either TRBD1 or TRBD2 may supply D (5 bases each). CDR1 LNHNV and CDR2 YYDKDF come from the germline V gene (reference sequence). There are 15 residues in the CDR3. V was pared by 0 bases and J by 1 base, with 10 bases between. CDR3 in DNA: TGTGCCACCAGCAGAGACAGGGAGACGTCCTACGAGCAGTACTTC. Protein: CATSRDRETSYEQYF.

The chain has TRBV11-1 and TRBJ2-7, with TRBD1 matching 9 bases. CDR1 and CDR2 (germline): SGHAT, FQDESV (reference sequence). Unmatched junction bases numbered 7, after V lost 5 bases and J lost 5 bases. The CDR3 sequence is 14 residues long. The CDR3 sequence is CASSKGQGSHEQYF. The CDR3 coding sequence is TGTGCCAGCAGCAAGGGACAGGGTAGTCACGAGCAGTACTTC.

This clonotype has a count of ten or more. The chain recombines TRBV6-1 with TRBJ2-2; D might be TRBD1 (5 bases). The CDR3 loop spans 14 amino acids. Trimming removed 5 bases at V and 1 base at J, with 8 bases between. Germline lookup yields CDR1 MNHNS and CDR2 SASEGT. The CDR3 here is CASSRGQNTGELFF. CDR3 DNA: TGTGCCAGCAGTCGTGGACAGAACACCGGGGAGCTGTTTTTT.

This chain connects TRBV15 to TRBJ2-5, with D maybe TRBD2 (7 bases). The V gene lost 3 bases and the J gene lost 2 bases, with 16 bases spanning the gap. Germline CDR1 LNHNV, CDR2 YYDKDF (reference sequence). The CDR3 is 16 residues long. Here the CDR3 DNA reads TGTGCCACCAGCAGGGGGGGGACAACAGCTCAAGAGACCCAGTACTTC. Translation gives CATSRGGTTAQETQYF.

The gene calls are TRBV10-3 and TRBJ2-1; 9 positions match TRBD2. Gene TRBJ2-5 matches the end of the DNA better, so the J call may be wrong. This CDR3 spans 12 amino acids. CDR1 is ENHRY and CDR2 is SYGVKD in the germline V gene. CDR3 residues: CAIRAGGETQYF. The CDR3 coding sequence is TGTGCCATCAGAGCGGGGGGAGAGACCCAGTACTTC.

Many counts were recorded for this clonotype. The chain recombines TRBV10-3 with TRBJ2-1; a possible D gene is TRBD1 (5 bases). V was pared by 7 bases and J by 2 bases, with 9 bases between. Germline CDR1 ENHRY, CDR2 SYGVKD. The CDR3 is 13 amino acids. The CDR3 DNA follows: TGTGCCATCACCACGGACACCTACAATGAGCAGTTCTTC. Amino acids: CAITTDTYNEQFF.

The chain couples TRBV7-8 to TRBJ2-3; 7 bases align to TRBD1. Germline V CDR1 and CDR2: SGHVS, FQNEAQ. V was clipped by 7 bases and J by 4 bases; unmatched bases: 5. The CDR3 runs 13 residues. CDR3 coding DNA: TGTGCCAGCACTAGACAGGGTTCAGATACGCAGTATTTT. This sequence encodes CASTRQGSDTQYF.

Here the CDR3 reads CASSEFNPAGYGYTF. In DNA, the CDR3 is TGTGCCAGCAGTGAGTTTAACCCGGCAGGGTATGGCTACACCTTC. The genes are TRBV2 and TRBJ1-2; D possibly corresponds to TRBD1 (5 bases). This CDR3 has 15 amino acids. The germline V gene encodes CDR1 SNHLY and CDR2 FYNNEI. Trimming took off 3 bases at V and 5 bases at J, with 16 bases between the two ends.

This clonotype came up a few times. The chain links TRBV2 to TRBJ1-1, with 7 bases lining up with TRBD1. V shed 5 bases and J 4 bases; nucleotides not matched to a gene: 4. This CDR3 region has 13 residues. Germline lookup yields CDR1 SNHLY and CDR2 FYNNEI. The CDR3 nucleotides read TGTGCCAGCAGTAAGACAGGGACCACTGAAGCTTTCTTT. This gives the protein CASSKTGTTEAFF.

Concerning this clonotype: A read error may be the cause here, since a much bigger clone is one base away. The genes are TRBV25-1 and TRBJ2-2; TRBD2 matches at 7 bases. CDR3 length: 14 residues. Germline-derived CDR1 and CDR2 are MGHDK and SYGVNS. In nucleotides, the CDR3 is TGTGCCAGCACGGCGGGAGCGAACACCGGGGGGCTGTTTTTT. This encodes CASTAGANTGGLFF.

Concerning this clonotype itself: A much larger clone lies one base from this, so it may be a read error. The conserved phenylalanine or tryptophan normally closing the CDR3 is absent here, so this likely arose from a read error. This chain uses TRBV5-6 with TRBJ2-2; 8 bases are a match to TRBD1. Germline V gene data show CDR1 as SGHDT and CDR2 as YYEEEE. The CDR3 sequence is 15 residues long. With V trimmed by 2 bases and J by 3 bases, 3 bases remained unmatched. CDR3 protein: CASSFADRDTGELFL. The CDR3 nucleotides read TGTGCCAGCAGCTTCGCGGACAGGGACACCGGGGAGCTGTTTCTT.

The rearrangement uses TRBV4-2 and TRBJ1-2; 12 bases are a match to TRBD1. CDR1 and CDR2 from the germline V gene are LGHNA and YNFKEQ. Trimming cost V 7 bases and J 9 bases; bases outside gene matches: 18. The CDR3 has 17 residues. In DNA, the CDR3 is TGTGCCAGCACCGCTACTGGGACAGGGGGCCCTCCGGAGAGCTACACCTTC. The encoded protein is CASTATGTGGPPESYTF.

CDR3 protein: CASSYSGTGYNEQFF. The DNA for the CDR3 is TGTGCCAGCAGTTACTCCGGGACAGGATACAATGAGCAGTTCTTC. The genes are TRBV6-5 and TRBJ2-1, with TRBD1 matching 8 bases. The junction had 2 bases not matched to a gene; V was cut back by 0 bases and J by 4 bases. Germline V CDR1 and CDR2: MNHEY, SVGAGI. The CDR3 runs 15 residues.

The J gene is TRBJ2-1, the V gene TRBV10-3, with D maybe TRBD1 (6 bases). Per the germline V gene, CDR1 is ENHRY and CDR2 is SYGVKD. V gave up 6 bases and J gave up 3 bases, with 9 bases separating them. The CDR3 sequence is 13 residues long. CDR3 loop: CAIREDSYNEQFF. As DNA, the CDR3 is TGTGCCATCAGGGAGGACAGCTACAATGAGCAGTTCTTC.

The V call is TRBV19, the J call TRBJ1-6, with unresolved D. The ends were cut back, 2 bases at V and 8 bases at J, with 1 base in the middle. This CDR3 is 11 amino acids long. Germline values: CDR1 LNHDA, CDR2 SQIVND (reference sequence). For the CDR3, the DNA is TGTGCCAGTAGTATATATTCACCCCTCCACTTT. Its protein is CASSIYSPLHF.

Regarding this clonotype: Mismatch with germline at one junction end may stem from a read error. The chain is built from TRBV7-8 and TRBJ2-7; D could derive from TRBD1 or TRBD2 (5 bases each). The CDR3 covers 14 residues. The germline gives CDR1 SGHVS, CDR2 FQNEAQ. DNA of the CDR3: TGTCCCAGCAGGGCCGGGACCTCTACCTACGAGCAGTACTTC. Its translation: CPSRAGTSTYEQYF.

The chain has TRBV12-3 or TRBV12-4 and TRBJ1-6; D possibly corresponds to TRBD1 (5 bases). V was cut by 6 bases and J by 7 bases, with 22 bases left in between. This CDR3 is built from 17 residues. CDR3 nucleotide sequence: TGTGCCAGCAGCTTGTGGGGCATAGAGGGGAGGAATTCACCCCTCCACTTT. This codes for CASSLWGIEGRNSPLHF.

This clonotype turned up a few times. The V call is TRBV6-1, the J call TRBJ1-1; 10 bases line up with TRBD1. The CDR3 is 16 amino acids. J gave up 1 base and V 6 bases, and 8 bases lay outside the gene matches. Germline V gene data show CDR1 as MNHNS and CDR2 as SASEGT. The CDR3 is CASRPLTGGGNTEAFF. The CDR3 nucleotides read TGTGCCAGCAGGCCTTTGACAGGGGGCGGGAACACTGAAGCTTTCTTT.

This clonotype was seen at least ten times. The chain has TRBV7-6 and TRBJ1-2, with 10 bases fitting TRBD1. The trim removed 1 base at V and 11 bases at J, leaving 10 bases unmatched. Germline lookup yields CDR1 SGHVS and CDR2 FNYEAQ. The CDR3 totals 15 residues. The DNA of the CDR3 is TGTGCCAGCAGCTTAGAAGACAGGGGGCCGATGGGGTACACCTTC. Its protein product is CASSLEDRGPMGYTF.

With respect to this clonotype: One base away lies a much larger clone, so this may be a sequencing read error. The rearrangement uses TRBV4-2 and TRBJ2-2, with D perhaps matching TRBD1 (6 bases). The CDR3 loop spans 17 amino acids. Germline V gene lookup returns CDR1 LGHNA and CDR2 YNFKEQ. The CDR3 DNA reads TGTGCCTGCAGCCACGGACAGTCCGTCCTCGGCGTCGGGGAGCTGTTTTTT. It is translated as CACSHGQSVLGVGELFF.

J is TRBJ2-3 and V is TRBV10-3; 7 bases are a match to TRBD1. Germline CDR1 and CDR2: ENHRY and SYGVKD. This CDR3 comprises 13 residues. The junction had 9 bases not matched to a gene; V was cut back by 11 bases and J by 4 bases. The DNA for the CDR3 is TGTGCCTCCTCTAGGGGGCGGGCAGATACGCAGTATTTT. This codes for CASSRGRADTQYF.

This clonotype occurred many times. The chain has TRBV9 and TRBJ2-2; D could derive from TRBD1 or TRBD2 (5 bases each). V was cut by 0 bases and J by 2 bases, with 11 bases left in between. The CDR3 runs to 16 residues. The germline CDR1 and CDR2 sequences are SGDLS and YYNGEE. The CDR3, as DNA: TGTGCCAGCAGCGTAGCTCCGGGGCCTAACACCGGGGAGCTGTTTTTT. Translated: CASSVAPGPNTGELFF.

V usage is TRBV19 and J usage is TRBJ1-2; D not certain. Germline CDR1 is LNHDA and CDR2 is SQIVND (reference sequence). Trimming stripped 6 bases from V and 2 bases from J, with 13 bases between. The length of the CDR3 is 14 residues. The CDR3 DNA sequence: TGTGCCAGTAGGCAGGTCGGCGCCAACTATGGCTACACCTTC. Its protein is CASRQVGANYGYTF.

V gene TRBV24-1 combines with J gene TRBJ2-1, with 10 nucleotides matching TRBD1. Germline V gene sequence: CDR1 KGHDR, CDR2 SFDVKD. V lost 7 bases to trimming and J lost 4 bases; unmatched junction nucleotides: 0. The CDR3 covers 13 residues. The CDR3, as DNA: TGTGCCACCAGGGACAGGGGGTACAATGAGCAGTTCTTC. Encoded protein: CATRDRGYNEQFF.

This clonotype has just a few counts. The rearrangement links TRBV10-1 to TRBJ1-1; tentatively, D is TRBD1 (5 bases). The CDR3 sequence is 12 residues long. Trimming removed 0 bases at V and 11 bases at J, with 10 bases between. Germline CDR1 WNHNN, CDR2 SYGVQD (reference sequence). CDR3 amino acids: CASSESQGAAFF. CDR3 bases: TGCGCCAGCAGTGAGTCGCAAGGGGCCGCTTTCTTT.